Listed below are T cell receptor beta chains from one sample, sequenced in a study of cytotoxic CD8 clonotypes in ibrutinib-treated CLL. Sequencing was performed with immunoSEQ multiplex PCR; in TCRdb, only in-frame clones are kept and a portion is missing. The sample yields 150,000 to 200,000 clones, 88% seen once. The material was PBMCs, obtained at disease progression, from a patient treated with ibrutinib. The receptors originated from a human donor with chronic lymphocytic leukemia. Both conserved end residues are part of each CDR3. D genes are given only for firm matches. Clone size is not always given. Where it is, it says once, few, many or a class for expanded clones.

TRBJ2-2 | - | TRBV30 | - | TGTGCCTGGAGTAATACCGGGGAGCTGTTTTTT | CAWSNTGELFF
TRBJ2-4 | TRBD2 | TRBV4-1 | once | TGCGCCAGCAGCCAAGGGTTCGGACTAGCGGGAGGGTTGGAAAACATTCAGTACTTC | CASSQGFGLAGGLENIQYF
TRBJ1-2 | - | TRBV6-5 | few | TGTGCCAGCGCGCTGGGACGCCAAAAGCGAGGCTACACCTTC | CASALGRQKRGYTF
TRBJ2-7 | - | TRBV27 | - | TGTGCCAGCAGTTTACAGGCGGGATCCTTTGGGGAGCAGTACTTC | CASSLQAGSFGEQYF
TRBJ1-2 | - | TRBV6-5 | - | TGTGCCAGCAGTTACTCCGGGAACTATGGCTACACCTTC | CASSYSGNYGYTF
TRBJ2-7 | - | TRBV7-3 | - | TGTGCCAGCAGCTCATTCGGAGGAAGTTCTGACGAGCAGTACTTC | CASSSFGGSSDEQYF
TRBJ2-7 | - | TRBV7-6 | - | TGTGCCAGCAGCTTACAGGGGACCGAGCAGTACTTC | CASSLQGTEQYF
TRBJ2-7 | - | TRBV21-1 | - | TGTGCCAGCACCCAGGCGCCTAGCGGGAAATTCGAGCAGTACTTC | CASTQAPSGKFEQYF
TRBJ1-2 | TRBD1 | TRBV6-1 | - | TGTGCCAGCATATTACAGGGGGCCGGCTATGGCTACACCTTC | CASILQGAGYGYTF
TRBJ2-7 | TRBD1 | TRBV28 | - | TGTGCCAGCAGTTTATCGGACAGGGTCGAGCAGTACTTC | CASSLSDRVEQYF
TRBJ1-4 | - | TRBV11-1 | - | TGTGCCAGCAGCCTTACAGGCGGCGGAGCTAATGAAAAACTGTTTTTT | CASSLTGGGANEKLFF
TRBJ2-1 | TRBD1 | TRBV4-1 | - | TGCGCCAGCAGCCAAGATTGGTCCAGGGGGCGCGTCAGGTTCTTC | CASSQDWSRGRVRFF
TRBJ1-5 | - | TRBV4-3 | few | TGCGCCAGCAGCCAAGAGATTCAGTATGGCAGGGGCAATCAGCCCCAGCATTTT | CASSQEIQYGRGNQPQHF
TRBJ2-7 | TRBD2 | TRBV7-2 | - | TGTGCCAGCAGCTCTCCTCTCCGCGGGAGTTATCACGAGCAGTACTTC | CASSSPLRGSYHEQYF
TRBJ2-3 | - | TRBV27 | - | TGTGCCAGCACTCTGTCGCAAGGGGCAGATACGCAGTATTTT | CASTLSQGADTQYF
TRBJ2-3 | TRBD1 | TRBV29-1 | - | TGCAGCGTTGAGCCACAGGGGACAGATACGCAGTATTTT | CSVEPQGTDTQYF
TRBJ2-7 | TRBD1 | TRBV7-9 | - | TGTGCCAGCAACGAGGACAGGGGACCATACGAGCAGTACTTC | CASNEDRGPYEQYF
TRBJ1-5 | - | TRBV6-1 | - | TGTGCCAGCAGTATAACGTCTCAGCCCCAGCATTTT | CASSITSQPQHF
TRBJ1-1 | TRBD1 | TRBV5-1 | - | TGCGCCAGCAGCTTGGAACCGGGACAGGGGGCGAGTTCTCTTGAAGCTTTCTTT | CASSLEPGQGASSLEAFF
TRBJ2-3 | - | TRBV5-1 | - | TGCGCCAGCAGCCCTACTCCGGGGGCTGGGAGGGCCGCAGATACGCAGTATTTT | CASSPTPGAGRAADTQYF
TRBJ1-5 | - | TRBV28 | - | TGTGCCAGCACCGACCCTAACGTCCCCCAGCATTTT | CASTDPNVPQHF
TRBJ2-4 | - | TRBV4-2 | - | TGTGCCAGCAGCCAAGATCTCCTTCCAGGACTAGCCAAAAACATTCAGTACTTC | CASSQDLLPGLAKNIQYF
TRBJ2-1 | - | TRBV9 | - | TGTGCCAGCAGCGTATACAATGAGCAGTTCTTC | CASSVYNEQFF
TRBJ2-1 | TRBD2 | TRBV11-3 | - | TGTGCCAGCAGCTTAGATCTACTAGCGGGAAAGCAGTTCTTC | CASSLDLLAGKQFF